This TCR beta chain was observed in a study of blood T cell repertoires in COVID-19. Original processing methods: Quantification of nucleated cells was approximated via reference gene primer amplification. The data were produced by immunoSEQ multiplex PCR, yet TCRdb's version contains in-frame clones alone and is incomplete. V and J calls and clone size are as listed in that table; D and trimming were resolved from the DNA. The sample contains some 170,000 clones, 82% of which appear only once. Trimming cost V 5 bases and J 6 bases, with 8 bases left between them. The V gene's germline CDR1 is MNHEY and CDR2 SVGAGI. The length of the CDR3 is 12 residues.

This TCR was recovered from a woman in her sixties or seventies with acute or convalescent COVID-19. The sequencing input was peripheral blood. This chain links TRBV6-5 with TRBJ1-5, with D possibly being TRBD1 (6 bases). Written as DNA, the CDR3 is TGTGCCAGCAGTACAGGGACTCAGCCCCAGCATTTT. Translating gives CASSTGTQPQHF.